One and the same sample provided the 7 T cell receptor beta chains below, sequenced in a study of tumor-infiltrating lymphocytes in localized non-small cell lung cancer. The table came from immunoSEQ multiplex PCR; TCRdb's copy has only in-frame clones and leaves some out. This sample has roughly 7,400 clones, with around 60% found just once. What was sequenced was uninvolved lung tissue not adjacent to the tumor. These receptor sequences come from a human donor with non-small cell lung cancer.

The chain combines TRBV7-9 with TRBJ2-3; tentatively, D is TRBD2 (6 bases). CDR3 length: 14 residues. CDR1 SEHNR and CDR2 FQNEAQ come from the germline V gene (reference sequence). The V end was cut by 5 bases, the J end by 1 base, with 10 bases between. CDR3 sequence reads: CASSHWEGTDTQYF. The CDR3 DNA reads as TGTGCCAGCAGCCACTGGGAGGGCACAGATACGCAGTATTTT. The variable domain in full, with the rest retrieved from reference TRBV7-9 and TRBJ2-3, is DTGVSQNPRHKITKRGQNVTFRCDPISEHNRLYWYRQTLGQGPEFLTYFQNEAQLEKSRLLSDRFSAERPKGSFSTLEIQRTEQGDSAMYLCASSHWEGTDTQYFGPGTRLTVL.

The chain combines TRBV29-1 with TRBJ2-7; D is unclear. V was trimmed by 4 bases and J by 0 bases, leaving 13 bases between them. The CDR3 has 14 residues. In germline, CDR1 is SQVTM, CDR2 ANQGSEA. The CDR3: CSVVSAGASYEQYF. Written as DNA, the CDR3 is TGCAGCGTTGTATCGGCAGGAGCCTCCTACGAGCAGTACTTC.

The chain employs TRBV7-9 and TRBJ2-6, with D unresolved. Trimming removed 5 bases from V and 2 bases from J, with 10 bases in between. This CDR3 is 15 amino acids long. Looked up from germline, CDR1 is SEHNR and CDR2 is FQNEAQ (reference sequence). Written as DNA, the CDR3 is TGTGCCAGCAGCCAAGTACCACCTGGGGCCAACGTCCTGACTTTC. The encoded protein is CASSQVPPGANVLTF.

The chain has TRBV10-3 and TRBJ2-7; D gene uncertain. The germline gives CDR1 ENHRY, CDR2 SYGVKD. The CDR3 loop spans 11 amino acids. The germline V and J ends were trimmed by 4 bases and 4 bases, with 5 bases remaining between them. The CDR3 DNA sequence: TGTGCCATCAGTGGCGATTACGAGCAGTACTTC. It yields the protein CAISGDYEQYF.

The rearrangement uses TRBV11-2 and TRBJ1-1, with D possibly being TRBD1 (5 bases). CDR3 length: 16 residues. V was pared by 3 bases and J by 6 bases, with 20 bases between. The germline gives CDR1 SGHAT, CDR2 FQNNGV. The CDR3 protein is CASSFREGRASAEAFF. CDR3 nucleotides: TGTGCCAGCAGCTTCCGGGAGGGGCGGGCGAGCGCTGAAGCTTTCTTT.

CDR3 DNA sequence: TGCAGCGTTAGGGGGGGGGAGGCTAATGAAAAACTGTTTTTT. This encodes CSVRGGEANEKLFF. The chain is built from TRBV29-1 and TRBJ1-4; a weak D match, TRBD1 (6 bases). The length of the CDR3 is 14 residues. Germline CDR1 and CDR2: SQVTM and ANQGSEA. The V and J ends lost 5 bases and 3 bases respectively, with 13 bases between them.

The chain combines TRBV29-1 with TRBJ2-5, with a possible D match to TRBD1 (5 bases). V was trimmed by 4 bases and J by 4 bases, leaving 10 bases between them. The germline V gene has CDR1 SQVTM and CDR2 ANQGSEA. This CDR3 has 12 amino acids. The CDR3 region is CSVGYRGETQYF. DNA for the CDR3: TGCAGCGTTGGGTATAGGGGAGAGACCCAGTACTTC.